Listed below are T cell receptor beta chains from one sample, sequenced in a study of control samples from healthy donors and cancer patients. TCRdb keeps only in-frame clones here, not all; method: immunoSEQ multiplex PCR. The sample contains 150,000 to 200,000 clones, around 89% of which appear only once. Sequenced input: blood. These receptors were obtained from a woman between 45 and 65 years old in good health. Both conserved end residues are trimmed from each CDR3.

v_gene,j_gene,CDR3aa
TRBV7-8,TRBJ2-7,ASSLSGTGGYEQY
TRBV4-1,TRBJ2-2,ASSSSGGASGELF
TRBV10-3,TRBJ1-5,AISGPGPLRISNQPQH
TRBV4-2,TRBJ2-1,ASSQDFSSWQF
TRBV7-8,TRBJ2-1,ASSLDRAYTYNEQF
TRBV3-1/TRBV3-2,TRBJ2-4,ASSQEVAERAKNIQY
TRBV10-3,TRBJ1-2,AISDPRTGKYGYT
TRBV9,TRBJ2-5,ASSASGQETQY
TRBV7-9,TRBJ1-1,ASSYGDDRKLVMNTEAF
TRBV19,TRBJ2-2,ASNVVTTGELF
TRBV7-2,TRBJ2-1,ASSAPGTSFHEQF
TRBV3-1/TRBV3-2,TRBJ1-2,ASSLDRGYGYT
TRBV13,TRBJ2-2,ASSPGGIGELF
TRBV19,TRBJ1-5,ASRKQGVQPQH
TRBV5-1,TRBJ1-1,ASSLAGGDNFFSTEAF
TRBV6-2/TRBV6-3,TRBJ1-5,ASSYQAAQPQH
TRBV30,TRBJ2-1,AWSAGPRLF
TRBV2,TRBJ1-1,ASSVGTGEAF
TRBV7-3,TRBJ1-2,ASSLSRDQNYGYT
TRBV29-1,TRBJ1-5,SVGQNNNQPQH
TRBV28,TRBJ1-5,ASTVVVNQPQH
TRBV7-2,TRBJ1-1,ASSLTDRGTEAF
TRBV9,TRBJ1-1,ASSVGGGPEAF
TRBV5-1,TRBJ2-7,ASSLGWGEQY
TRBV7-8,TRBJ2-1,ASAFSGSPSDNEQF
TRBV27,TRBJ1-2,ASRNQGRGDYT
TRBV6-5,TRBJ1-2,ASSYSGALRYT
TRBV10-3,TRBJ1-5,ATGQGSNQPQH
TRBV4-2,TRBJ2-1,ASSQGETSNEQF
TRBV3-1/TRBV3-2,TRBJ1-1,ASSLQGGTEAF
TRBV2,TRBJ1-2,ASSDGQGAGGYT
TRBV7-9,TRBJ2-1,ASSDGTSGSDEQF
TRBV19,TRBJ2-1,ASSIKDEQF
TRBV5-1,TRBJ2-7,ASSLEAWGARYEQY
TRBV9,TRBJ2-1,ASSVDRGPYNEQF
TRBV6-1,TRBJ2-7,ASSERLAGVYEQY
TRBV6-6,TRBJ1-6,ASRLNNSPLH
TRBV29-1,TRBJ1-1,SVVRRGETEAF
TRBV28,TRBJ2-3,ASCEGGRTDTQY
TRBV19,TRBJ2-3,ASTPTGGLGTDTQY
TRBV5-1,TRBJ2-7,ASSDSPGTGGFSSYEQY
TRBV6-2/TRBV6-3,TRBJ1-3,ASSLGTAGNTIY
TRBV27,TRBJ2-5,ATRGLAGVQETQY
TRBV27,TRBJ2-1,ASSPGTRGEQF
TRBV20-1,TRBJ2-5,SAPMLTQY
TRBV4-1,TRBJ1-1,ASSQPTGSPEAF
TRBV18,TRBJ2-7,ASSLGGYSYEQY
TRBV28,TRBJ2-3,ASRTGETDTQY
TRBV29-1,TRBJ2-2,SVEGYGELF
TRBV24-1,TRBJ2-7,ATSVRVGEQY
TRBV2,TRBJ2-3,ASSETRATQY
TRBV28,TRBJ2-7,ASSSRGRLREQY
TRBV7-2,TRBJ1-2,ASSPFEYGYT